A single sample is the source of the 20 T cell receptor beta chains below, sequenced in a study of CXCR3-negative and CXCR3-positive naive CD8 T cells. Libraries were UMI-labeled 5' RACE TRB cDNA. TCRdb derives one entry per CDR3 protein from the 5' RACE reads, leaving out DNA. The record lists roughly 89,000 distinct CDR3 sequences, of which the ten most abundant hold 0.95% to 1.4%. Sequencing input: naive CXCR3- CD8+ T cells from blood. Subset meaning: CD45RO-CCR7+CD27+CD95- naive CD8+ T cells lacking CXCR3 (TNR3-). The receptors here all came from a human donor in good health. Some clones in this sample may be carry-over from other donors' samples.

The chain employs TRBV29-1 and TRBJ2-7. The CDR3 has 11 residues. Germline assignment: CDR1 SQVTM and CDR2 ANQGSEA. CDR3 amino acids: CSAFHLGEQYF.

The CDR3 sequence: CASSIDRAAEQFF. This chain joins TRBV5-5 and TRBJ2-1. Germline V CDR1 and CDR2: SGHKS, YYEKEE (reference sequence). The CDR3 covers 13 residues. The whole variable domain, remainder taken from reference TRBV5-5 and TRBJ2-1, is DAGVTQSPTHLIKTRGQQVTLRCSPISGHKSVSWYQQVLGQGPQFIFQYYEKEERGRGNFPDRFSARQFPNYSSELNVNALLLGDSALYLCASSIDRAAEQFFGPGTRLTVL.

The chain is built from TRBV20-1 and TRBJ2-7; TCRdb picks TRBD2, but there is no DNA to check that call. The length of the CDR3 is 13 residues. The germline CDR1 and CDR2 sequences are DFQATT and SNEGSKA (reference sequence). The CDR3 loop is CSARTSGNYEQYF.

V gene TRBV12-3 or TRBV12-4 combines with J gene TRBJ2-7; no DNA is available, so the TRBD1 call from TCRdb remains unchecked. This CDR3 has 14 residues. The chain's CDR3 is CASRSDRGGYEQYF.

The rearrangement uses TRBV29-1 and TRBJ1-2; TCRdb indicates TRBD1, and absent DNA this call remains unverified. Germline assignment: CDR1 SQVTM and CDR2 ANQGSEA. The CDR3 is made up of 15 amino acids. This CDR3 reads CSVLPAGVTSFEYTF. The whole variable domain, filled in from reference TRBV29-1 and TRBJ1-2, reads SAVISQKPSRDICQRGTSLTIQCQVDSQVTMMFWYRQQPGQSLTLIATANQGSEATYESGFVIDKFPISRPNLTFSTLTVSNMSPEDSSIYLCSVLPAGVTSFEYTFGSGTRLTVV.

This chain connects TRBV7-9 to TRBJ2-7. Germline values: CDR1 SEHNR, CDR2 FQNEAQ (reference sequence). The CDR3 has 13 amino acids. The CDR3 protein is CASSFGVRYEQYF.

This chain joins TRBV10-3 and TRBJ2-7; the D call from TCRdb, TRBD1, cannot be confirmed without DNA. Germline values: CDR1 ENHRY, CDR2 SYGVKD. This CDR3 spans 13 amino acids. CDR3 residues: CAISWDRVPEQYF.

CDR3 region: CASSQGLQWKLFF. The chain recombines TRBV14 with TRBJ1-4. This CDR3 has 13 residues. From germline, CDR1 is SGHDN and CDR2 FVKESK.

This rearrangement joins TRBV7-8 to TRBJ2-2. Germline CDR1 SGHVS, CDR2 FQNEAQ. The CDR3 loop spans 13 amino acids. The CDR3 here is CASSPVGTGELFF.

CDR3 protein: CSASHSGGAYNEQFF. The chain recombines TRBV20-1 with TRBJ2-1; with no DNA, the TCRdb D assignment of TRBD2 cannot be verified. The CDR3 sequence is 15 residues long. Looked up from germline, CDR1 is DFQATT and CDR2 is SNEGSKA (reference sequence).

The gene calls are TRBV7-2 and TRBJ1-6; with no DNA, the TCRdb D assignment of TRBD1 cannot be verified. This CDR3 has 14 residues. Germline CDR1 is SGHTA and CDR2 is FQGNSA. CDR3 protein: CASSSQGSNSPLHF.

The chain is built from TRBV28 and TRBJ2-7; TCRdb's D call, TRBD1, is unchecked because there is no DNA. In germline, CDR1 is MDHEN, CDR2 SYDVKM. This CDR3 has 16 amino acids. The CDR3 sequence is CASSLLGQGAVYEQYF.

J is TRBJ2-5 and V is TRBV6-5; TCRdb names TRBD2, which stays unverified in the absence of DNA. Germline V CDR1 and CDR2: MNHEY, SVGAGI. The CDR3 spans 13 residues. The chain's CDR3 is CASSPGLVETQYF.

The rearrangement joins TRBV10-2 to TRBJ2-5; TCRdb selects TRBD2, and the lack of DNA leaves this call unchecked. The CDR3 consists of 14 residues. Germline CDR1 WSHSY, CDR2 SAAADI. CDR3 in amino acids: CASSGAGGKETQYF.

V gene TRBV10-3 combines with J gene TRBJ1-1. The V gene's germline CDR1 is ENHRY and CDR2 SYGVKD. The CDR3 extends over 11 amino acids. CDR3 sequence: CAGGGNDEAFF.

The rearrangement links TRBV10-3 to TRBJ2-5. CDR3 size: 16 residues. In germline, CDR1 is ENHRY, CDR2 SYGVKD. The CDR3 sequence: CAISDPVFQSQETQYF.

V and J are TRBV9 and TRBJ2-7. CDR3 size: 12 residues. Germline values: CDR1 SGDLS, CDR2 YYNGEE. CDR3 protein: CASSVALGEQYF.

This chain links TRBV29-1 with TRBJ2-1; as DNA is missing, the TRBD1 call by TCRdb cannot be tested. CDR3 length: 16 amino acids. CDR1 SQVTM and CDR2 ANQGSEA come from the germline V gene. CDR3 amino acids: CSVQGRPGQGNNEQFF.

The J gene is TRBJ2-7, the V gene TRBV20-1; there is no DNA to check the TCRdb D call of TRBD1. From germline, CDR1 is DFQATT and CDR2 SNEGSKA (reference sequence). This CDR3 spans 13 amino acids. The CDR3 reads CSARTGGSYEQYF.

This rearrangement joins TRBV11-3 to TRBJ2-1; checking the TCRdb D call of TRBD1 is not possible without DNA. CDR1 and CDR2 (germline): SGHNT, YENEEA. CDR3 length equals 13 residues. The CDR3: CASSLGAGNEQFF.